This paragraph reports one T cell receptor beta chain. Its antigen is currently not known. Base quality data are lacking; no much larger clone is found one base away. The CDR3, from cysteine to phenylalanine, totals 15 residues. The DNA shown is the 45-base CDR3, in frame from base 1. Trimming leaves V shorter by 0 bases and J shorter by 0 bases, with the junction holding 0 bases beyond the gene matches. In the germline V gene, CDR1 corresponds to MGHRA and CDR2 to YSYEKL. This entry comes from a study of CD8 T cells in Susac syndrome (dated by TCRdb to about 2019). Background on the whole study: Repertoire sequencing was used to test whether CD8+ T cell activation and differentiation in Susac syndrome was antigen driven. CD8+ T cell repertoire clonality was compared between some 13 healthy donors, approximately 14 Susac syndrome patients and approximately 16 multiple sclerosis patients. Overall study results and their limits: The TCR sequencing and HLA analysis was acknowledged to have included a relatively small number of individuals.

RNA was extracted with the RNeasy kit and about 0.45 to 1 ug was reverse transcribed using random hexamers. The immunoSEQ multiplex PCR assay, which covers 54 Vbeta and 13 Jbeta segments, was used to amplify TCR beta CDR3 regions. PCR amplification bias was corrected by using a synthetic template baseline for primer optimization and computational correction. Under the source paper's analysis protocol: Only productive sequences were kept, with reads annotated to V, D and J genes according to IMGT and analyzed in immunoSEQ Analyzer. Clonality was computed as one minus Shannon entropy normalized by log2 of the number of productive unique sequences. Public and private clones were assessed among the 100 most prevalent clones of each patient and control. Clones were defined as Susac-specific when absent from the healthy and MS cohorts, from roughly 1,100 published viral clones and from other ImmuneACCESS disease sequences. The public reads were run again by TCRdb, first through fastp at Q25 and then through MiXCR, and only productive beta chains were kept. When rows share a CDR3 protein, they turn into one entry using the most common DNA and genes. The V and J calls and clone size are TCRdb's, not the authors'. The sample yields roughly 140,000 distinct CDR3 sequences; approximately 95% were counted once. The leading ten clones occupy about 0.26% of the sample.

Peripheral blood CD8+ and CD4+ T cells from healthy donors, Susac syndrome patients and multiple sclerosis patients were profiled using high-throughput TCR beta sequencing. Healthy donors were age- and sex-matched controls. Bulk CD8+ and CD4+ T cells were purified magnetically by negative isolation, whereas CD8+ TEMRA cells were enriched by FACS. Blood was collected in EDTA tubes and processed within 24 hours, with PBMCs isolated through density gradient centrifugation. PBMCs intended for TCR sequencing were cryopreserved in liquid nitrogen and were subsequently thawed in a 37 degrees C water bath. Purity of sorted or isolated CD4+, CD8+ and CD8+ TEMRA cells was at least 90%.

Sequencing used CD8+ T cells from PBMCs. The receptor comes from a human donor in good health. The chain links TRBV4-1 with TRBJ1-2, with TRBD1 identical over 8 junction bases. At the DNA level, the sequence is TGCGCCAGCAGCCAAGAGGACAGGGCTAACTATGGCTACACCTTC. It codes for CASSQEDRANYGYTF.